This T cell receptor beta chain is from a study of a mutant IDH1 vaccine in newly diagnosed glioma. Profiled with immunoSEQ multiplex PCR; TCRdb holds only in-frame clones, not every one. The top ten clones hold 0.55% to 0.65% of a sample with tens of thousands of clones, over 75% of them seen once. On this clone itself: Its antigen remains unidentified.

The time point was: week 5, during vaccination. The investigators gave 300 ug of mutant IDH1 20-mer peptide in each vaccine dose, together with topical imiquimod. The CDR3 sequence is 14 residues long. CDR1 is SGHAT and CDR2 is FQDESV in the germline V gene (reference sequence). V shed 4 bases and J shed 2 bases, with 11 bases lying between them. The source is a woman aged 45 to 65 with glioma. This chain connects TRBV11-1 to TRBJ1-2; no clear D. Material: PBMCs, obtained from a glioma patient whose treatment included an IDH1 peptide vaccine. For the CDR3, the DNA is TGTGCCAGCAGCTCTCGATCAGGAAACTATGGCTACACCTTC. It is translated as CASSSRSGNYGYTF.